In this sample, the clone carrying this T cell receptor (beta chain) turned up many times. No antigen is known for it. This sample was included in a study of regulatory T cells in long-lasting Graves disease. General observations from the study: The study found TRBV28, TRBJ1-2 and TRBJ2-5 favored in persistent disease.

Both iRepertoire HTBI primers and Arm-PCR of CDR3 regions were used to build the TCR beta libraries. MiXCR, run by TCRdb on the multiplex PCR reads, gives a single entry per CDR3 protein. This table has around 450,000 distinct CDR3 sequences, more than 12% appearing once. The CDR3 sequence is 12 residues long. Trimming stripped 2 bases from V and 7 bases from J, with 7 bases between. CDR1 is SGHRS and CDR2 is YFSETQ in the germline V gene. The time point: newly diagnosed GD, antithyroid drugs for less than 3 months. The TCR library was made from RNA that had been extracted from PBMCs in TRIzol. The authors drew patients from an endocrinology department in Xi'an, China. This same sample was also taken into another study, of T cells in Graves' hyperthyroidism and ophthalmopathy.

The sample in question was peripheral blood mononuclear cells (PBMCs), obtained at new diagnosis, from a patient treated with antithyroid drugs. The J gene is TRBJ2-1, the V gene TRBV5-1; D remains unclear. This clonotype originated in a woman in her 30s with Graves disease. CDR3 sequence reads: CASSFANNEQFF. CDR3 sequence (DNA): TGCGCCAGCAGCTTCGCGAATAATGAGCAGTTCTTC.